This T cell receptor beta chain was recovered during a study of blood T cell repertoires in COVID-19. Authors' data handling: By means of reference gene primer amplification, nucleated cell counts were estimated. Repertoires were generated with immunoSEQ multiplex PCR, while TCRdb's copy carries only in-frame clones and drops some. The D gene and trimming were derived from the DNA, and the V and J assignments and clone size from that table. The sample consists of tens of thousands of clones, around 85% of them appearing once. The TCR sequence derives from an elderly woman with acute or convalescent COVID-19. What was sequenced was peripheral blood.

CDR3 in DNA: TGTGCCAGCAGTTATAGCGGGGCGCAGTTCTTC. This sequence encodes CASSYSGAQFF. V gene TRBV28 combines with J gene TRBJ2-1, with 8 positions matching TRBD2. Germline lookup yields CDR1 MDHEN and CDR2 SYDVKM. This CDR3 is 11 amino acids long. V trimming: 4 bases; J trimming: 12 bases; junction bases outside the gene matches: 2.